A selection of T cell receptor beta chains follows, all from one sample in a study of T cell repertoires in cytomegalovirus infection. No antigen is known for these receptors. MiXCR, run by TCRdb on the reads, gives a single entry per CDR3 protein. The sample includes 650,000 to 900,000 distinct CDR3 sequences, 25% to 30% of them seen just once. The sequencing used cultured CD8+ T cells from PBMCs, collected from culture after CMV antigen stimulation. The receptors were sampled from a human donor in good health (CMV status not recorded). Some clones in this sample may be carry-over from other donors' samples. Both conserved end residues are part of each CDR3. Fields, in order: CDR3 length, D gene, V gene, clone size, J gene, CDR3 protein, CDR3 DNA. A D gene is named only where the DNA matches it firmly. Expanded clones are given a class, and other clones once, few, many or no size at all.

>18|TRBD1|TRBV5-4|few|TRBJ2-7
CASSWGRIGTGDPYEQYF
TGTGCCAGCAGCTGGGGCCGGATCGGGACAGGGGACCCCTACGAGCAGTACTTC
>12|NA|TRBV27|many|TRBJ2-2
CASSRRFGELFF
TGTGCCAGCAGTCGAAGATTTGGGGAGCTGTTTTTT
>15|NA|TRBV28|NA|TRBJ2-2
CASSSRGYSTGELFF
TGTGCCAGCAGCTCCCGGGGGTATAGCACCGGGGAGCTGTTTTTT
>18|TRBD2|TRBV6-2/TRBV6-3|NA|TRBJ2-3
CASSYLMTSGRSTDTQYF
TGTGCCAGCAGTTATTTAATGACTAGCGGCCGTAGCACAGATACGCAGTATTTT
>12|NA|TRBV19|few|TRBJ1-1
CASNQGWTEAFF
TGTGCCAGTAACCAGGGTTGGACTGAAGCTTTCTTT
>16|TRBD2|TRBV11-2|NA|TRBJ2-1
CASSSAVAGGHNEQFF
TGTGCCAGCAGCTCGGCGGTAGCGGGGGGCCACAATGAGCAGTTCTTC
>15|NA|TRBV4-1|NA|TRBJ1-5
CASSQVPGQNQPQHF
TGCGCCAGCAGCCAAGTACCAGGGCAAAATCAGCCCCAGCATTTT
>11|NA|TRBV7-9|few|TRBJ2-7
CASSLYHEQYF
TGTGCCAGCAGCTTATACCACGAGCAGTACTTC
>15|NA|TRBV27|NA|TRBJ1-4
CASSFRFRRLEKLFF
TGTGCCAGCAGTTTTCGCTTCAGGCGCCTTGAAAAACTGTTTTTT
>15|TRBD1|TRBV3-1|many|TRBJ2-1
CASSPRDRLYNEQFF
TGTGCCAGCAGCCCCCGGGACAGGTTATACAATGAGCAGTTCTTC
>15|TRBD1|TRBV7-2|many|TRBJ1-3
CASSLATGAGNTIYF
TGTGCCAGCAGCTTAGCTACAGGGGCCGGAAACACCATATATTTT
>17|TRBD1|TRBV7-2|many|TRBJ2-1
CASSFGRGQVLYNEQFF
TGTGCCAGCAGCTTCGGGCGGGGACAGGTCCTCTACAATGAGCAGTTCTTC
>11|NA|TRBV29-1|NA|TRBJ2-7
CSVTFSYEQYF
TGCAGCGTTACTTTCTCCTACGAGCAGTACTTC
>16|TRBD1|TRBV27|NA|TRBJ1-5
CASSSTGVPSNQPQHF
TGTGCCAGCAGTTCAACAGGGGTTCCTAGCAATCAGCCCCAGCATTTT
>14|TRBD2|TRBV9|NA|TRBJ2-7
CASSPGLNDYEQYF
TGTGCCAGCAGCCCGGGACTAAACGACTACGAGCAGTACTTC
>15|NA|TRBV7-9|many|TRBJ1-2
CASSLAAGHSYGYTF
TGTGCCAGCAGCTTAGCTGCGGGACACAGCTATGGCTACACCTTC
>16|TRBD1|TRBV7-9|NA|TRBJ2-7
CASSHPGQGTPYEQYF
TGTGCCAGCAGCCACCCGGGACAGGGTACCCCCTACGAGCAGTACTTC
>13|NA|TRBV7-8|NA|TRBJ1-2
CASSLVVAYGYTF
TGTGCCAGCAGCTTAGTGGTCGCCTATGGCTACACCTTC
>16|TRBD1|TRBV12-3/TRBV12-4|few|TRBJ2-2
CASSPDRAENTGELFF
TGTGCCAGCAGCCCTGACAGGGCGGAGAACACCGGGGAGCTGTTTTTT
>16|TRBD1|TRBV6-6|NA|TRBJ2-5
CASSYLGGQEGETQYF
TGTGCCAGCAGTTACTTAGGGGGCCAAGAAGGAGAGACCCAGTACTTC
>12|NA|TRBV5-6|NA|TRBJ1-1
CASSPASGMAFF
TGTGCCAGCAGCCCGGCTTCAGGGATGGCTTTCTTT
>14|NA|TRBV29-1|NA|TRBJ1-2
CSVVVRGAGYGYTF
TGCAGCGTTGTGGTACGCGGGGCAGGCTATGGCTACACCTTC
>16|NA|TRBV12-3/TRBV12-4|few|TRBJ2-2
CASSPWGVDGTGELFF
TGTGCCAGCAGCCCATGGGGGGTGGACGGCACCGGGGAGCTGTTTTTT
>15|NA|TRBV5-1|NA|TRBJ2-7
CASSSDGRTPYEQYF
TGCGCCAGCAGCAGCGACGGTCGTACTCCCTACGAGCAGTACTTC
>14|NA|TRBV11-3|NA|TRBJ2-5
CASSKAGTGETQYF
TGTGCCAGCTCAAAGGCGGGGACGGGAGAGACCCAGTACTTC
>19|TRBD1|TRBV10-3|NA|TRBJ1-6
CAISEYRWQGATYNSPLHF
TGTGCCATCAGTGAGTACCGGTGGCAGGGGGCCACCTATAATTCACCCCTCCACTTT
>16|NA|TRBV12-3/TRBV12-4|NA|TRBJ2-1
CASSLAGRSPYNEQFF
TGTGCCAGCAGTTTAGCCGGGCGATCGCCCTACAATGAGCAGTTCTTC
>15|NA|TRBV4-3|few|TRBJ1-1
CASSQVSAMNTEAFF
TGCGCCAGCAGCCAAGTTTCCGCGATGAACACTGAAGCTTTCTTT
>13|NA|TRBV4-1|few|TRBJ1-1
CASRSVVNTEAFF
TGCGCCAGCAGGTCGGTGGTGAACACTGAAGCTTTCTTT
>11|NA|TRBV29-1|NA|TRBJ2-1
CSVPGTNEQFF
TGCAGCGTACCCGGGACGAATGAGCAGTTCTTC
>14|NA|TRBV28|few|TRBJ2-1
CASRRPGSYNEQFF
TGTGCCAGCAGAAGGCCAGGGTCCTACAATGAGCAGTTCTTC
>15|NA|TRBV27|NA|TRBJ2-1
CASSLGGNAYNEQFF
TGTGCCAGCAGTTTAGGAGGGAATGCGTACAATGAGCAGTTCTTC
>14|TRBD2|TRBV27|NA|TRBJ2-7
CASSLQRGGDEQYF
TGTGCCAGCAGTCTACAGCGGGGGGGCGATGAGCAGTACTTC
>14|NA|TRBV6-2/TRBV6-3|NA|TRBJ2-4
CASSVDSMGDIQYF
TGTGCCAGCAGTGTGGACTCAATGGGGGACATTCAGTACTTC
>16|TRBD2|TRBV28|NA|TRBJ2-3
CASNLERGSYTDTQYF
TGTGCCAGCAACCTCGAGCGGGGGAGTTACACAGATACGCAGTATTTT